The 3 T cell receptor beta chains presented below share a single source sample, sequenced in a study of blood T cell repertoires in COVID-19. The assay was immunoSEQ multiplex PCR, and TCRdb's table has in-frame clones only and misses some. Of about 250,000 clones listed, over 75% are singletons. The sample was PBMCs or T cells enriched from blood (not recorded which). Receptors were obtained from a man aged 40-49 years who had recovered from COVID-19.

The chain links TRBV6-5 to TRBJ1-5; D uncertain. Trimming shortened V by 5 bases and J by 0 bases, and 11 bases separated the two germline ends. In germline, CDR1 is MNHEY, CDR2 SVGAGI. This CDR3 comprises 15 residues. In DNA form, the CDR3 reads TGTGCCAGCAGTACCGTTGGGCATAGCAATCAGCCCCAGCATTTT. Amino acids: CASSTVGHSNQPQHF.

This chain uses TRBV28 with TRBJ2-3; D might be TRBD2 (5 bases). The CDR3 loop spans 13 amino acids. Trimming shortened V by 7 bases and J by 1 base, and 9 bases separated the two germline ends. The germline V gene encodes CDR1 MDHEN and CDR2 SYDVKM. The CDR3 region has the DNA TGTGCCAGCACCGCGGAGGGCACAGATACGCAGTATTTT. This gives the protein CASTAEGTDTQYF.

The gene calls are TRBV10-3 and TRBJ1-6, with D maybe TRBD1 (5 bases). The germline V gene encodes CDR1 ENHRY and CDR2 SYGVKD. Trimming removed 10 bases at V and 8 bases at J, with 18 bases between. The CDR3 extends over 14 amino acids. CDR3 bases: TGTGCCACGACTCCTCGGGGGGGTGATTCACCCCTCCACTTT. Encoded protein: CATTPRGGDSPLHF.